The 3 T cell receptor beta chains below were found in one sample sequenced in a study of human T cells and chemical hapten exposure (dated by TCRdb to the early 2020s). Read against the paper, the sample's time point label means: patch test 3, about 24 weeks after DPC sensitization. Interpreted using the paper, the treatment or condition label stands for: therapeutic diphenylcyclopropenone sensitization with weekly scalp DPC. To prepare the library, RACE was applied. Sequencing took place on a NextSeq 500. Using fastp at Q25 and MiXCR, TCRdb reprocessed the public reads and kept productive beta chains. Each CDR3 protein gets just one entry, which takes the most common genes and DNA from the rows behind it. The sample table contains roughly 200,000 distinct CDR3 sequences; only one count was recorded for around 23% of them. Jointly, the top ten make up roughly 2.5% of the sample. Source: whole blood, taken in connection with sensitization to the hapten diphenylcyclopropenone (DPC). These receptors all come from a woman aged 40 to 50 with alopecia areata. Some clones in this sample may be carry-over from other donors' samples.

The rearrangement joins TRBV25-1 to TRBJ2-7, with D perhaps TRBD1 (6 bases). This CDR3 is 16 amino acids long. Looked up from germline, CDR1 is MGHDK and CDR2 is SYGVNS. V was clipped by 4 bases and J by 3 bases, with 19 bases between them. CDR3 nucleotides: TGTGCCAGCAGTGCCGACACAGGGACGAGGGGCTACGAGCAGTACTTC. Translated: CASSADTGTRGYEQYF.

The chain combines TRBV29-1 with TRBJ2-5; D may be TRBD2 (5 bases). The germline CDR1 and CDR2 sequences are SQVTM and ANQGSEA. The length of the CDR3 is 12 residues. Trimming stripped 2 bases from V and 5 bases from J, with 9 bases between. CDR3: CSVEPGMETQYF. As DNA, the CDR3 is TGCAGCGTTGAACCGGGGATGGAGACCCAGTACTTC.

This clonotype was detected only a few times. The chain is built from TRBV5-4 and TRBJ2-7, with D perhaps assigned TRBD1 or TRBD2 (6 bases each). The CDR3 contains 14 residues. Trimming cost V 4 bases and J 2 bases, with 13 bases left between them. The V gene's germline CDR1 is SGHNT and CDR2 YYREEE (reference sequence). The CDR3 DNA follows: TGTGCCAGCAGCCGCCGGGGGCGAGCCTACGAGCAGTACTTC. The encoded protein is CASSRRGRAYEQYF.